The subject of this entry is one TCR beta chain. This clonotype was counted only a few times. There is no known antigen for this receptor. No quality values exist for individual bases; no much larger clone is one base distant. Library prep was done by 5' RACE. Sequencer: Illumina HiSeq 2500. A second PCR of roughly 6 to 12 cycles was run with a J-beta primer mix and a sample-barcoded 5' primer. Each TCR beta cDNA molecule received a unique molecular identifier from a template-switch 5' adaptor carrying 12 random nucleotides. At least 3 million CDR3-containing paired-end reads were obtained from each sample. First-strand cDNA synthesis was performed from all RNA using the Mint cDNA synthesis kit, with priming by a TRBC-specific oligonucleotide. All cDNA was treated with uracil-DNA glycosylase and then went through a first 18-cycle PCR with the universal primers M1SS and BC2_uni_R. For the original study's pipeline: Normalization of each sample was performed by random selection of 1 million high-quality reads, each carrying a distinct molecular identifier. Reads with shared molecular identifiers were discarded instead of being binned into consensus sequences. CDR3 identification, clonotype clustering and error correction used MiTCR with a Q25 quality threshold and the strictest error-elimination algorithm. A nonparametric unseen species model with Euler transformation was used to estimate a lower bound on total TCR beta diversity. TCRdb ran its own pipeline on the public reads, namely fastp trimming at Q25 and MiXCR clone calling, and kept in-frame beta chains. Merged by CDR3 protein, the rows form single entries marked with the most common genes and DNA. TCRdb's processing, not the authors' own work, is the source of the V and J calls. In this sample the table shows fewer than 900,000 distinct CDR3 sequences, roughly 43% of which occur a single time. Roughly 19% of the sample rests with the top ten.

The data stem from a study of blood T cells in healthy people across ages (dated by TCRdb to between 2014 and 2017). For the wider study: In model experiments, template switching captured roughly one uniquely barcoded TCR beta cDNA molecule for every two T cells. Two additional independent replicas of 1 million unique cDNA reads from the same blood draw were analyzed for two donors (one aged 18 to 30 and one aged 80 or older). Age-related changes in TCR beta repertoire diversity were measured in the study by deep sequencing normalized with unique cDNA molecular identifiers. Donors of different ages were randomly distributed across sequencing lanes to avoid experimental bias. The donors were split into four age groups: young (average approximately 16 years), middle-aged (over 35), aged (approximately 60) and long-lived (approximately 80).

Donors were about 36 systemically healthy Caucasian individuals from Russia aged about 6 to 100 years. Each donor gave 8 to 10 milliliters of peripheral blood, drawn into EDTA-treated Vacutainer tubes. PBMCs were isolated by Ficoll-Paque density-gradient centrifugation, with at least 6.5 million obtained per sample. Trizol reagent was used to extract total RNA from the PBMCs, yielding at least 5 micrograms per sample. For every donor, an aliquot of PBMCs went through flow cytometry to measure the percentages of naive CD45RAhigh/CD27high T cells. Study-wide findings and limitations: Donor CMV infection status was unknown, potentially confounding age-related changes in expanded clonotypes. The percentage of naive T cells measured by flow cytometry correlated strongly with observed TCR beta diversity. Conclusive comparison of naive and antigen-experienced compartments was prevented by the profiling of bulk unsorted PBMCs. As age increased, observed TCR beta diversity per million T cells dropped in a roughly linear way, and a significant reduction was already evident by age around 41. Estimates of total diversity from one million sequenced T cells were regarded as lower bounds and underestimates. Compared with the aged group, the long-lived group had more naive CD4+ T cells, fewer expanded clones and increased TCR diversity, a pattern suggesting age selection.

This sequence was found in a woman aged 60-75 years in good health. The specimen sequenced was blood.

Here the CDR3 is given as CAISERGNQPQHF. In nucleotides, the sequence is TGTGCCATCAGTGAAAGGGGTAATCAGCCCCAGCATTTT. This receptor chain uses TRBV10-3 and TRBJ1-5; TRBD1 is possibly the D segment (5 matching bases). The germline V gene sets CDR1 to ENHRY and CDR2 to SYGVKD. At the junction V is shortened by 3 bases and J by 4 bases, with 7 bases in between. The CDR3 numbers 13 residues from cysteine through phenylalanine. Kept here is only the CDR3 DNA, which spans 39 bases and is read in frame from base 1.